The rows below give T cell receptor beta chains drawn from one sample of a study of response to subunit inactivated influenza vaccine. TCRdb independently ran MiXCR on the RT-PCR reads; one entry per CDR3 protein. The sample holds 500,000 to 600,000 distinct CDR3 sequences, roughly 10% seen once. Sequencing used PBMCs from blood, obtained on the day of vaccination. All receptors derive from a man aged 50 to 60 who received an inactivated influenza vaccine. The CDR3 runs from the conserved cysteine through the conserved F or W. The D gene is left open where the match is weak. Size is stated for part of the rows, as once, few or many counts, or as a class when the clone is expanded.

NA | NA | TRBJ2-1 | TRBV30 | CAWSVLGVEQFF | TGTGCCTGGAGTGTCTTGGGGGTTGAGCAGTTCTTC
NA | TRBD1 | TRBJ2-7 | TRBV2 | CASSQLRTGGLGEQYF | TGTGCCAGCAGTCAACTCCGGACAGGGGGATTGGGCGAGCAGTACTTC
many | TRBD2 | TRBJ2-3 | TRBV11-1 | CASSLWAGTSEITDTQYF | TGTGCCAGCAGCTTATGGGCTGGGACTAGCGAAATCACAGATACGCAGTATTTT
NA | TRBD2 | TRBJ2-5 | TRBV6-1 | CASSDLGGSETQYF | TGTGCCAGCAGTGATCTGGGAGGGTCAGAGACCCAGTACTTC
many | NA | TRBJ2-3 | TRBV12-3/TRBV12-4 | CASRPYAAQGHTQYF | TGTGCCAGCAGGCCCTATGCAGCACAGGGTCATACGCAGTATTTT
many | NA | TRBJ1-5 | TRBV4-3 | CASSQDLTLNQPQHF | TGCGCCAGCAGCCAAGATCTAACCCTCAATCAGCCCCAGCATTTT
NA | NA | TRBJ2-3 | TRBV18 | CASSPVGVTDTQYF | TGTGCCAGCTCACCCGTGGGGGTCACAGATACGCAGTATTTT
NA | TRBD2 | TRBJ2-7 | TRBV6-2/TRBV6-3 | CASSQGAGRFHEQYF | TGTGCCAGCAGTCAGGGAGCGGGACGGTTCCACGAGCAGTACTTC
few | NA | TRBJ2-5 | TRBV24-1 | CATSDLGQPQETQYF | TGTGCCACCAGTGATTTGGGCCAGCCTCAAGAGACCCAGTACTTC
few | NA | TRBJ2-5 | TRBV12-3/TRBV12-4 | CASRQGGSQYF | TGTGCCAGCAGACAGGGGGGGTCCCAGTACTTC
NA | TRBD1 | TRBJ2-7 | TRBV6-1 | CASTRITGGVYEQYF | TGTGCCAGCACCCGGATTACAGGGGGCGTTTACGAGCAGTACTTC
few | NA | TRBJ1-2 | TRBV27 | CASSLYHPGHSGYTF | TGTGCCAGCAGCCTTTATCACCCGGGACACTCTGGCTACACCTTC
few | NA | TRBJ2-2 | TRBV15 | CATSRVMGAANTGELFF | TGTGCCACCAGCAGAGTAATGGGGGCCGCGAACACCGGGGAGCTGTTTTTT
many | NA | TRBJ2-5 | TRBV12-3/TRBV12-4 | CASSFGGWETQYF | TGTGCCAGCAGTTTCGGGGGATGGGAGACCCAGTACTTC
few | NA | TRBJ1-3 | TRBV20-1 | CSARGATGTSGNTIYF | TGCAGTGCTAGAGGGGCGACAGGCACCTCTGGAAACACCATATATTTT
NA | TRBD2 | TRBJ2-3 | TRBV6-2/TRBV6-3 | CASSYRLAGSIEADTQYF | TGTGCCAGCAGTTACCGGCTAGCGGGGTCTATCGAAGCAGATACGCAGTATTTT
NA | NA | TRBJ2-5 | TRBV2 | CASSRVQETQYF | TGTGCCAGCAGCAGGGTCCAAGAGACCCAGTACTTC
NA | TRBD2 | TRBJ2-7 | TRBV5-1 | CASSSTGTSPQQYF | TGCGCCAGCAGCTCGACCGGGACTAGCCCGCAGCAGTACTTC
few | NA | TRBJ2-6 | TRBV11-1 | CASSLVFVGSAGANVLTF | TGTGCCAGCAGCTTAGTATTTGTAGGTTCTGCTGGGGCCAACGTCCTGACTTTC
NA | NA | TRBJ2-5 | TRBV9 | CASSPPGVGLLETQYF | TGTGCCAGCAGCCCCCCGGGGGTAGGGTTACTGGAGACCCAGTACTTC
few | NA | TRBJ1-2 | TRBV30 | CAWSPGGVYGYTF | TGTGCCTGGAGCCCGGGGGGGGTCTATGGCTACACCTTC
NA | TRBD1 | TRBJ2-7 | TRBV14 | CASSQYGQAYSYEQYF | TGTGCCAGCAGCCAATACGGACAGGCGTACTCCTACGAGCAGTACTTC
NA | TRBD1 | TRBJ1-5 | TRBV19 | CASSARTGGTSNQPQHF | TGTGCCAGTAGTGCTCGGACAGGAGGGACCAGCAATCAGCCCCAGCATTTT
few | TRBD2 | TRBJ2-1 | TRBV11-1 | CASSSSLIFAGGTLEQFF | TGTGCCAGCAGCTCCAGCTTAATTTTCGCGGGGGGGACCCTTGAGCAGTTCTTC
NA | TRBD2 | TRBJ2-2 | TRBV14 | CASSLERGVGELFF | TGTGCCAGCAGCCTCGAGCGGGGGGTCGGGGAGCTGTTTTTT
few | TRBD2 | TRBJ2-7 | TRBV15 | CATSRSLAGDGYEQYF | TGTGCCACCAGCAGATCCCTAGCGGGAGATGGGTACGAGCAGTACTTC
NA | TRBD2 | TRBJ2-3 | TRBV6-1 | CASRTIAGGPDTQYF | TGTGCCAGCAGGACTATAGCGGGGGGCCCGGATACGCAGTATTTT
few | TRBD1 | TRBJ2-7 | TRBV5-5 | CASRLDRGPISYEQYF | TGTGCCAGCAGGTTGGACAGGGGACCAATCTCCTACGAGCAGTACTTC
few | NA | TRBJ1-1 | TRBV5-1 | CASSPRGGARTEAFF | TGCGCCAGCAGCCCCCGGGGGGGGGCGCGGACTGAAGCTTTCTTT
NA | NA | TRBJ2-7 | TRBV4-2 | CASSQEGGAGSYEQYF | TGTGCCAGCAGCCAAGAAGGAGGGGCAGGTTCCTACGAGCAGTACTTC
many | NA | TRBJ2-5 | TRBV20-1 | CSALSEGVQQETQYF | TGCAGTGCTCTCTCTGAGGGAGTCCAGCAAGAGACCCAGTACTTC
NA | TRBD1 | TRBJ2-7 | TRBV28 | CASSLFTVTGGASYEQYF | TGTGCCAGCAGTTTATTTACCGTAACAGGGGGCGCCTCCTACGAGCAGTACTTC
many | NA | TRBJ2-3 | TRBV7-2 | CASRKQAFPDTQYF | TGTGCCAGCAGGAAGCAGGCATTTCCAGATACGCAGTATTTT
few | TRBD2 | TRBJ2-2 | TRBV28 | CASSPSSGRGTGELFF | TGTGCCAGCAGTCCATCTAGCGGGAGAGGGACCGGGGAGCTGTTTTTT
NA | TRBD2 | TRBJ2-5 | TRBV9 | CASSVAFAGGQETQYF | TGTGCCAGCAGCGTAGCTTTTGCGGGGGGCCAAGAGACCCAGTACTTC
NA | NA | TRBJ2-1 | TRBV29-1 | CSVEEGEQFF | TGCAGCGTTGAGGAGGGTGAGCAGTTCTTC
NA | NA | TRBJ1-2 | TRBV29-1 | CSVLKGTSYGYTF | TGCAGCGTCCTTAAGGGGACGAGCTATGGCTACACCTTC
many | NA | TRBJ2-7 | TRBV12-3/TRBV12-4 | CASSLVLSGEQYF | TGTGCCAGCAGTTTAGTTCTCTCTGGAGAGCAGTACTTC
NA | NA | TRBJ1-3 | TRBV7-2 | CASSFTGGRNTIYF | TGTGCCAGCAGCTTCACAGGAGGGCGAAACACCATATATTTT
few | NA | TRBJ2-2 | TRBV5-1 | CASSLGPPKNTGELFF | TGCGCCAGCAGCTTGGGCCCTCCAAAGAACACCGGGGAGCTGTTTTTT
few | NA | TRBJ2-3 | TRBV5-6 | CASRSPGLTKGTQYF | TGTGCCAGCAGATCTCCGGGACTCACGAAGGGGACGCAGTATTTT
NA | TRBD1 | TRBJ2-7 | TRBV28 | CASTPGQLEEQYF | TGTGCCAGCACCCCGGGACAGCTCGAGGAGCAGTACTTC
many | TRBD2 | TRBJ2-7 | TRBV20-1 | CSARKLGTSETYEQYF | TGCAGTGCTAGAAAGCTAGGGACTAGCGAGACCTACGAGCAGTACTTC
NA | TRBD1 | TRBJ2-3 | TRBV20-1 | CSASSGQGFTDTQYF | TGCAGTGCTAGCTCGGGACAGGGATTCACAGATACGCAGTATTTT
NA | NA | TRBJ1-2 | TRBV7-2 | CASSPFQINYGYTF | TGTGCCAGCAGCCCATTCCAGATTAACTATGGCTACACCTTC
NA | NA | TRBJ1-1 | TRBV20-1 | CSAIGPTNTEAFF | TGCAGTGCTATCGGACCGACGAACACTGAAGCTTTCTTT